What follows are 25 T cell receptor beta chains derived from one specimen sequenced in a study of CD8 T cells in ankylosing spondylitis. TCRdb redid the calling of the 5' RACE reads with MiXCR, one entry per CDR3 protein. This table has more than 150,000 distinct CDR3 sequences, approximately 12% appearing once. Sequencing input: blood, either unsorted or a sorted T cell fraction (not recorded which). The receptor source for this set is a female donor with ankylosing spondylitis or in good health (not recorded which).

This clonotype has a handful of counts. The chain is built from TRBV7-3 and TRBJ2-1; TRBD2 is a possible D gene (5 bases). Trimming shortened V by 2 bases and J by 0 bases, and 8 bases separated the two germline ends. Germline V lookup: CDR1 SGHTA, CDR2 FQGTGA. This CDR3 spans 15 amino acids. As DNA, the CDR3 is TGTGCCAGCAGCTTAGGGAGCCGCTCCTACAATGAGCAGTTCTTC. It is translated as CASSLGSRSYNEQFF. Using reference TRBV7-3 and TRBJ2-1 for the parts outside the CDR3, the full variable domain is GAGVSQTPSNKVTEKGKYVELRCDPISGHTALYWYRQSLGQGPEFLIYFQGTGAADDSGLPNDRFFAVRPEGSVSTLKIQRTERGDSAVYLCASSLGSRSYNEQFFGPGTRLTVL.

This clonotype came up many times. The rearrangement joins TRBV6-5 to TRBJ1-5, with D unresolved. Trimming shortened V by 5 bases and J by 10 bases, and 12 bases separated the two germline ends. Germline V gene sequence: CDR1 MNHEY, CDR2 SVGAGI. This CDR3 spans 12 amino acids. Here the CDR3 DNA reads TGTGCCAGCAGTGTTTATGGAGGACCCCAGCATTTT. It translates to CASSVYGGPQHF.

V usage is TRBV7-3 and J usage is TRBJ1-2; tentatively, D is TRBD1 (6 bases). This CDR3 comprises 14 residues. V dropped 2 bases and J dropped 2 bases, with 9 bases sitting between them. The germline CDR1 and CDR2 sequences are SGHTA and FQGTGA. CDR3 DNA sequence: TGTGCCAGCAGCTTATCAGGGGACAACTATGGCTACACCTTC. This encodes CASSLSGDNYGYTF.

This clonotype was seen only a few times. This chain uses TRBV20-1 with TRBJ2-7, with D possibly matching TRBD1 (6 bases). V lost 2 bases and J lost 4, with 18 bases in between. The CDR3 spans 15 residues. CDR1 and CDR2 (germline): DFQATT, SNEGSKA (reference sequence). The CDR3 region is CSARLGAHSGYEQYF. In DNA form, the CDR3 reads TGCAGTGCTAGACTGGGGGCCCACTCGGGGTACGAGCAGTACTTC.

This clonotype occurred many times. The chain has TRBV20-1 and TRBJ2-7, with D unclear. CDR3 length equals 12 residues. Germline V gene sequence: CDR1 DFQATT, CDR2 SNEGSKA (reference sequence). With 3 bases removed from V and 0 bases from J, the gap between germline ends came to 6 bases. This CDR3 is CSARPLSYEQYF. CDR3 coding DNA: TGCAGTGCTAGGCCCCTCTCCTACGAGCAGTACTTC.

The chain is built from TRBV27 and TRBJ1-5; TRBD1 agrees at 8 bases. Germline-derived CDR1 and CDR2 are MNHEY and SMNVEV (reference sequence). Losses at the gene ends were 5 bases for V and 7 bases for J; bases not matched to a gene: 7. The CDR3 is 14 amino acids. Here the CDR3 DNA reads TGTGCCAGCAGTCCCACAGGGGGTGGACAGCCCCAGCATTTT. It specifies CASSPTGGGQPQHF.

This clonotype was recorded many times. This rearrangement joins TRBV12-3 or TRBV12-4 to TRBJ2-1, with D perhaps TRBD1 (6 bases). The CDR3 totals 15 residues. Trimming left V 6 bases short and J 2 bases short, with 14 bases between. CDR3 residues: CASRYTGNTYNEQFF. CDR3 DNA: TGTGCCAGCAGATACACAGGGAACACCTACAATGAGCAGTTCTTC.

This clonotype ranks as medium-sized. The chain couples TRBV12-3 or TRBV12-4 to TRBJ2-5, with TRBD2 matching over 10 bases. The trim removed 3 bases at V and 4 bases at J, leaving 11 bases unmatched. This CDR3 has 17 residues. CDR3 residues: CASSLALAGEIRETQYF. The DNA of the CDR3 is TGTGCCAGCAGTTTGGCCCTAGCGGGAGAGATTAGAGAGACCCAGTACTTC.

About this clonotype itself: A much more abundant neighbour one base away suggests this may be a read error. The gene calls are TRBV12-3 or TRBV12-4 and TRBJ2-1, with TRBD1 identical over 7 bases. The CDR3 length is 14 residues. The CDR3 loop reads CTSSQRQGGNEQFF. In DNA, the CDR3 is TGTACCAGCAGCCAACGACAGGGTGGCAATGAGCAGTTCTTC.

This clonotype was seen many times. V and J are TRBV20-1 and TRBJ2-1; TRBD2 might be the D (5 bases). The CDR3 is made up of 14 amino acids. Per germline, CDR1 DFQATT and CDR2 SNEGSKA (reference sequence). The ends were cut back, 3 bases at V and 0 bases at J, with 9 bases in the middle. CDR3 nucleotides: TGCAGTGCTAGTAACCGGGACTCCTACAATGAGCAGTTCTTC. Amino acids: CSASNRDSYNEQFF.

This clonotype has a count of ten or more. The CDR3 reads CASSLGGGSSDTQYF. The CDR3 DNA follows: TGCGCCAGCAGCTTGGGAGGCGGGAGCTCAGATACGCAGTATTTT. The chain employs TRBV5-1 and TRBJ2-3; 7 bases agree with TRBD2. Germline V gene data show CDR1 as SGHRS and CDR2 as YFSETQ. With 0 bases clipped from V and 4 bases from J, the junction kept 5 bases outside the gene matches. This CDR3 has 15 amino acids.

This clonotype was picked up a small number of times. This rearrangement joins TRBV4-2 to TRBJ2-4; tentative D call: TRBD1 (5 bases). The CDR3 spans 15 residues. V gave up 0 bases and J gave up 13 bases, with 19 bases separating them. The germline CDR1 and CDR2 sequences are LGHNA and YNFKEQ. This chain's CDR3 is CASSQDDGDLGVQYF. The CDR3, as DNA: TGTGCCAGCAGCCAAGACGATGGGGATTTAGGGGTACAGTACTTC.

This clonotype was recorded many times. The chain has TRBV20-1 and TRBJ2-7; TRBD2 is a possible D gene (6 bases). The CDR3 extends over 12 amino acids. V shed 6 bases and J shed 0 bases, with 9 bases lying between them. The germline V gene encodes CDR1 DFQATT and CDR2 SNEGSKA (reference sequence). CDR3 bases: TGCAGTGCCTTGGGGGGCTCCTACGAGCAGTACTTC. Amino acid sequence: CSALGGSYEQYF.

The sample holds many counts of this clonotype. The CDR3 loop is CASRAVDRTYYGYTF. CDR3 nucleotide sequence: TGTGCCAGCAGGGCAGTGGACAGGACTTACTATGGCTACACCTTC. V usage is TRBV6-1 and J usage is TRBJ1-2; the match to TRBD1 covers 7 bases. The junction had 10 bases not matched to a gene; V was cut back by 6 bases and J by 3 bases. The CDR3 sequence is 15 residues long. The germline V gene encodes CDR1 MNHNS and CDR2 SASEGT.

Worth noting for this clonotype: This may be a read error, as it is one base from a much larger clone. V and J are TRBV28 and TRBJ2-7; D is unclear. The germline V gene has CDR1 MDHEN and CDR2 SYDVKM. The CDR3 loop spans 11 amino acids. Trimming cost V 0 bases and J 7 bases, with 4 bases left between them. The CDR3 sequence is CASSLCGEQYF. The CDR3 DNA reads as TGTGCCAGCAGTTTATGCGGGGAGCAGTACTTC.

This clonotype was seen more than once but under ten times. The chain joins TRBV6-5 to TRBJ2-4; D possibly uses TRBD1 or TRBD2 (5 bases each). Trimming took off 2 bases at V and 0 bases at J, with 11 bases between the two ends. Germline CDR1 and CDR2: MNHEY and SVGAGI. The CDR3 contains 16 residues. CDR3 residues: CASSYGGRLAKNIQYF. The DNA for the CDR3 is TGTGCCAGCAGTTACGGGGGTCGACTAGCCAAAAACATTCAGTACTTC.

This clonotype showed up just a few times. The CDR3 is CASSLTGGFDEQFF. The CDR3 coding sequence is TGTGCCAGCAGCTTGACAGGGGGATTCGATGAGCAGTTCTTC. The chain joins TRBV7-9 to TRBJ2-1, with 9 bases aligning to TRBD1. Trimming removed 3 bases from V and 8 bases from J; junction bases left unmatched: 5. Germline CDR1 reads SEHNR; CDR2 reads FQNEAQ (reference sequence). The CDR3 length is 14 residues.

This clonotype has at least ten counts. The chain combines TRBV24-1 with TRBJ2-1; 8 bases line up with TRBD1. The CDR3 extends over 15 amino acids. The V and J ends lost 4 bases and 3 bases, in that order; junction bases with no gene match: 4. Germline V gene lookup returns CDR1 KGHDR and CDR2 SFDVKD. The CDR3 bases are TGTGCCACCAGTGACTCCGGACAGGGCTACAATGAGCAGTTCTTC. Translated, it gives CATSDSGQGYNEQFF.

This clonotype occurred many times. The V gene is TRBV9, the J gene TRBJ1-6; TRBD1 aligns across 10 bases. V lost 0 bases to trimming and J lost 9 bases; unmatched junction nucleotides: 3. Looked up from germline, CDR1 is SGDLS and CDR2 is YYNGEE. The CDR3 covers 15 residues. This CDR3 reads CASSVGDRGSSPLHF. For the CDR3, the DNA is TGTGCCAGCAGCGTAGGGGACAGGGGTAGTTCACCCCTCCACTTT.

The chain has TRBV5-1 and TRBJ2-1; 9 bases align to TRBD2. Germline trimming cut 5 bases from V and 6 bases from J; bases unmatched to any gene: 24. CDR3 length: 20 residues. Germline V CDR1 and CDR2: SGHRS, YFSETQ. This CDR3 is CASRSFIASGTSPPGNEQFF. The CDR3 DNA follows: TGCGCCAGCAGGAGCTTTATAGCTAGCGGGACGTCCCCTCCCGGCAATGAGCAGTTCTTC.

V gene TRBV4-1 combines with J gene TRBJ2-4; weak D call: TRBD2 (5 bases). The CDR3 consists of 14 residues. The germline V and J ends were trimmed by 0 bases and 8 bases, with 11 bases remaining between them. Germline values: CDR1 MGHRA, CDR2 YSYEKL. The CDR3 spells CASSQEEERDIQYF. CDR3 sequence (DNA): TGCGCCAGCAGCCAAGAAGAGGAGAGGGACATTCAGTACTTC.

This clonotype was counted at least ten times. This chain connects TRBV4-3 to TRBJ1-2, with D tentatively TRBD1 (5 bases). V shed 4 bases and J shed 8 bases, with 20 bases lying between them. CDR3 length: 15 residues. Per germline, CDR1 LGHNA and CDR2 YSLEER. CDR3 in DNA: TGCGCCAGCAGCCTCGATCTACAGGCCCCGGGAGGCTACACCTTC. This codes for CASSLDLQAPGGYTF.

For this clonotype: This may be a read error, as it is one base from a much larger clone. The V call is TRBV21-1, the J call TRBJ2-7. TRBV21-1 is termed a pseudogene. This CDR3 is 14 amino acids long. The CDR3 spells CASSNSIRTCEQYF. CDR3 sequence (DNA): TGTGCCAGCAGCAATTCCATCAGGACCTGCGAGCAGTACTTC.

This clonotype was recorded many times. The CDR3 DNA is TGCGCCAGCCAAGGGACTAGGGGCACCGGGGAGCTGTTTTTT. Translated, it gives CASQGTRGTGELFF. The rearrangement uses TRBV5-1 and TRBJ2-2; TRBD2 agrees at 8 bases. V lost 7 bases, J lost 4 bases, and 6 bases stayed unmatched. The CDR3 loop spans 14 amino acids. Per germline, CDR1 SGHRS and CDR2 YFSETQ.

This clonotype was counted at least ten times. This chain links TRBV20-1 with TRBJ2-1, with TRBD2 matching over 11 bases. The J segment lost 0 bases and the V segment lost 5 bases, leaving 6 bases of the junction unmatched. From germline, CDR1 is DFQATT and CDR2 SNEGSKA (reference sequence). The CDR3 runs to 16 residues. CDR3 sequence (DNA): TGCAGTGCTCCCCGACTAGCGGGATTCTCCTACAATGAGCAGTTCTTC. It yields the protein CSAPRLAGFSYNEQFF.